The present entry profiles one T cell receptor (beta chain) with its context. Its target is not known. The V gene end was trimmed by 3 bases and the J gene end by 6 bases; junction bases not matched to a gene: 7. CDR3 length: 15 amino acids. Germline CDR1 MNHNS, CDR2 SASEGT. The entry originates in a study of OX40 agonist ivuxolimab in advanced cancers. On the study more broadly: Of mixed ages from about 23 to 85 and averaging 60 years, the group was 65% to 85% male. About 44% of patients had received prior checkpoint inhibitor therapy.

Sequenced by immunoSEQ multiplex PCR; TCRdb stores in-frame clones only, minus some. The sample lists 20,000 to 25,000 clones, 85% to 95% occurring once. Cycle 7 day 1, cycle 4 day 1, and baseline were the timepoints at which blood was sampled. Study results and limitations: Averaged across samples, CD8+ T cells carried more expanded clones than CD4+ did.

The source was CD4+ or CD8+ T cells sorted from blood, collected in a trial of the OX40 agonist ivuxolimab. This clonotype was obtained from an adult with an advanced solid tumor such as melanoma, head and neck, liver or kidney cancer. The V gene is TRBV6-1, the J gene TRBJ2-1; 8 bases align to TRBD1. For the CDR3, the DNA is TGTGCCAGCAGTGACTGGACAGGGAAGGGCAATGAGCAGTTCTTC. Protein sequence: CASSDWTGKGNEQFF.